Below are 19 T cell receptor beta chains sequenced from a single sample in a study of shared clonotypes between healthy human individuals. Measured with immunoSEQ multiplex PCR; TCRdb has only the in-frame clones, and not every one. The sample comprises around 690,000 clones, about 92% of which are singletons, and 30% to 40% rests with the top ten. Sequences were obtained from memory CD8+ T cells from PBMCs. The subset here: CD45RO+ cells pooled with CCR7-negative TemRA cells. These receptors came from a man between 18 and 35 years old in good health. Some clones in this sample may be carry-over from other donors' samples.

The rearrangement uses TRBV4-3 and TRBJ2-2, with D possibly being TRBD1 or TRBD2 (7 bases each). Trimming pared 0 bases from V and 3 bases from J, leaving 17 bases between. The germline V gene encodes CDR1 LGHNA and CDR2 YSLEER. The CDR3 is 18 residues long. The DNA for the CDR3 is TGCGCCAGCAGCCAAGATAATGTAGCAGGGGGGGACACCGGGGAGCTGTTTTTT. Protein product: CASSQDNVAGGDTGELFF.

The genes are TRBV2 and TRBJ2-1; no definite D call. There are 14 residues in the CDR3. The V gene's germline CDR1 is SNHLY and CDR2 FYNNEI. V was clipped by 3 bases and J by 4 bases, with 10 bases between them. In DNA form, the CDR3 reads TGTGCCAGCAGTGAGGTTCGGAAATACAATGAGCAGTTCTTC. This translates into CASSEVRKYNEQFF. Looking up the rest from reference TRBV2 and TRBJ2-1 gives the full variable domain: EPEVTQTPSHQVTQMGQEVILRCVPISNHLYFYWYRQILGQKVEFLVSFYNNEISEKSEIFDDQFSVERPDGSNFTLKIRSTKLEDSAMYFCASSEVRKYNEQFFGPGTRLTVL.

The chain links TRBV2 to TRBJ2-2, with 7 bases that match TRBD1. Germline V gene sequence: CDR1 SNHLY, CDR2 FYNNEI. The CDR3 sequence is 14 residues long. V was clipped by 5 bases and J by 5 bases; unmatched bases: 5. The CDR3 reads CASSNRGVTGELFF. The DNA of the CDR3 is TGTGCCAGCAGTAACAGGGGAGTTACCGGGGAGCTGTTTTTT.

The chain links TRBV10-2 to TRBJ1-5, with D hard to call. The ends were cut back, 5 bases at V and 6 bases at J, with 14 bases in the middle. This CDR3 contains 14 residues. Germline V lookup: CDR1 WSHSY, CDR2 SAAADI. CDR3 nucleotide sequence: TGCGCCAGCAGTTCCACGCCAGCCGGTCAGCCCCAGCATTTT. Its translation: CASSSTPAGQPQHF.

This chain uses TRBV27 with TRBJ2-1; D could derive from TRBD1 or TRBD2 (5 bases each). The CDR3 is 12 amino acids. The germline gives CDR1 MNHEY, CDR2 SMNVEV (reference sequence). Trimming left V 5 bases short and J 8 bases short, with 10 bases between. CDR3 loop: CASSPLGHEQFF. The CDR3 nucleotides are TGTGCCAGCAGTCCCTTGGGACATGAGCAGTTCTTC.

A note on this clone: This sample includes further DNA sequences coding for the same CDR3. The CDR3 nucleotides read TGTGCCAGCAGCCCCCGTGGTCCCGGGGAGCTGTTTTTT. Translated, it gives CASSPRGPGELFF. The rearrangement links TRBV27 to TRBJ2-2, with D uncertain. The V end lost 6 bases, the J end lost 6 bases, and 11 bases lay between the germline ends. Germline loops: CDR1 MNHEY, CDR2 SMNVEV (reference sequence). The CDR3 is made up of 13 amino acids.

J is TRBJ1-5 and V is TRBV28, with D possibly TRBD1 on 6 matching bases. Germline CDR1 is MDHEN and CDR2 is SYDVKM. The length of the CDR3 is 19 residues. The V end was cut by 4 bases, the J end by 0 bases, with 22 bases between. CDR3 nucleotides: TGTGCCAGCAGTTGGACCTTAGACAGGCTTGCTTATAGCAATCAGCCCCAGCATTTT. It specifies CASSWTLDRLAYSNQPQHF. The full variable domain, completed using reference TRBV28 and TRBJ1-5, is DVKVTQSSRYLVKRTGEKVFLECVQDMDHENMFWYRQDPGLGLRLIYFSYDVKMKEKGDIPEGYSVSREKKERFSLILESASTNQTSMYLCASSWTLDRLAYSNQPQHFGDGTRLSIL.

Turning to this clone: One end of the junction varies from germline; a read error may be responsible. The CDR3 loop reads CAGRRAPITDTQYF. DNA for the CDR3: TGTGCCGGCAGGAGGGCCCCAATAACAGATACGCAGTATTTT. The chain joins TRBV7-9 to TRBJ2-3; D possibly corresponds to TRBD2 (6 bases). CDR3 length: 14 residues. Germline CDR1 is SEHNR and CDR2 is FQNEAQ (reference sequence).

This clone was observed once. V and J are TRBV5-6 and TRBJ2-7; tentatively, D is TRBD1 (5 bases). The CDR3 runs to 15 residues. V lost 5 bases, J lost 5 bases, and 20 bases lay in between. Germline V gene data show CDR1 as SGHDT and CDR2 as YYEEEE. The CDR3 coding sequence is TGTGCCAGCAGGCCCAAGGGCCAAGGGGTCCACGAGCAGTACTTC. This translates into CASRPKGQGVHEQYF. The full variable domain, its missing parts supplied by reference TRBV5-6 and TRBJ2-7, is DAGVTQSPTHLIKTRGQQVTLRCSPKSGHDTVSWYQQALGQGPQFIFQYYEEEERQRGNFPDRFSGHQFPNYSSELNVNALLLGDSALYLCASRPKGQGVHEQYFGPGTRLTVT.

The chain links TRBV6-1 to TRBJ1-5, with a possible D match to TRBD1 (6 bases). Germline assignment: CDR1 MNHNS and CDR2 SASEGT. The CDR3 runs 17 residues. V was pared by 4 bases and J by 0 bases, with 16 bases between. The CDR3 spells CASSAPTGPYSNQPQHF. The CDR3 DNA sequence: TGTGCCAGCAGTGCCCCCACAGGGCCCTATAGCAATCAGCCCCAGCATTTT.

The rearrangement joins TRBV11-1 to TRBJ2-3, with D uncertain. Deletions cut 3 bases from V and 1 base from J, with 8 bases between. The CDR3 is 14 residues long. CDR1 and CDR2 (germline): SGHAT, FQDESV (reference sequence). The CDR3: CASSLGLGTDTQYF. The CDR3 DNA is TGTGCCAGCAGCTTGGGGTTGGGCACAGATACGCAGTATTTT.

This rearrangement joins TRBV27 to TRBJ2-1; 11 nucleotides align to TRBD2. The CDR3 totals 21 residues. Per the germline V gene, CDR1 is MNHEY and CDR2 is SMNVEV (reference sequence). With V trimmed by 3 bases and J by 6 bases, 22 bases remained unmatched. CDR3 bases: TGTGCCAGCAGTTTGAGTGGGAGATGGGTTAGCGGGAGGGCCTTGGGCAATGAGCAGTTCTTC. Translation gives CASSLSGRWVSGRALGNEQFF.

The chain has TRBV27 and TRBJ2-5, with TRBD2 matching 10 bases. V lost 5 bases to trimming and J lost 1 base; unmatched junction nucleotides: 10. The germline V gene has CDR1 MNHEY and CDR2 SMNVEV (reference sequence). The CDR3 is 17 amino acids. The CDR3 protein is CASSPHGGLAVQETQYF. CDR3 nucleotide sequence: TGTGCCAGCAGTCCACACGGCGGACTAGCGGTCCAAGAGACCCAGTACTTC.

The chain uses TRBV29-1 and TRBJ2-7; 9 bases align to TRBD2. The germline V gene has CDR1 SQVTM and CDR2 ANQGSEA. V dropped 1 base and J dropped 7; count of bases not matched to a gene: 11. The CDR3 runs 15 residues. In DNA form, the CDR3 reads TGCAGCGTTGAAGTTGGTAGCGGGGGATCTTTTGAGCAGTACTTC. Its translation is CSVEVGSGGSFEQYF.

J is TRBJ2-3 and V is TRBV13, with 8 bases that match TRBD2. After removal of 2 bases from V and 2 bases from J, the junction contained 9 bases not matched to a gene. Germline V gene lookup returns CDR1 PRHDT and CDR2 FYEKMQ (reference sequence). This CDR3 region has 17 residues. CDR3 protein: CASSLQGSGKLTDTQYF. For the CDR3, the DNA is TGTGCCAGCAGCTTACAAGGTAGCGGGAAACTCACAGATACGCAGTATTTT. Together with reference TRBV13 and TRBJ2-3, the CDR3 gives the full variable domain: AAGVIQSPRHLIKEKRETATLKCYPIPRHDTVYWYQQGPGQDPQFLISFYEKMQSDKGSIPDRFSAQQFSDYHSELNMSSLELGDSALYFCASSLQGSGKLTDTQYFGPGTRLTVL.

The rearrangement joins TRBV28 to TRBJ2-5; no reliable D call. CDR1 and CDR2 (germline): MDHEN, SYDVKM. Trimming took off 3 bases at V and 3 bases at J, with 23 bases between the two ends. This CDR3 contains 18 residues. This CDR3 reads CASSFGGSPGLKEETQYF. CDR3 bases: TGTGCCAGCAGTTTTGGTGGGTCCCCAGGCCTTAAGGAAGAGACCCAGTACTTC. The full variable domain, completed using reference TRBV28 and TRBJ2-5, is DVKVTQSSRYLVKRTGEKVFLECVQDMDHENMFWYRQDPGLGLRLIYFSYDVKMKEKGDIPEGYSVSREKKERFSLILESASTNQTSMYLCASSFGGSPGLKEETQYFGPGTRLLVL.

The chain is built from TRBV6-4 and TRBJ2-7; D not resolved. This CDR3 comprises 12 residues. Deletions cut 3 bases from V and 5 bases from J, with 8 bases between. Germline loops: CDR1 MRHNA, CDR2 SNTAGT. This CDR3 is CASSDFKDEQYF. Here the CDR3 DNA reads TGTGCCAGCAGTGATTTCAAGGACGAGCAGTACTTC.

The rearrangement uses TRBV7-9 and TRBJ2-7; 11 nucleotides line up with TRBD2. The CDR3 sequence is 14 residues long. CDR1 and CDR2 from the germline V gene are SEHNR and FQNEAQ (reference sequence). V was pared by 8 bases and J by 2 bases, with 5 bases of the junction left unmatched. The CDR3 is CASWGTSGPYEQYF. CDR3 nucleotide sequence: TGTGCCAGCTGGGGGACTAGCGGACCCTACGAGCAGTACTTC.

The chain recombines TRBV4-2 with TRBJ2-1; TRBD2 agrees at 15 bases. V was pared by 8 bases and J by 9 bases, with 14 bases of the junction left unmatched. Germline CDR1 is LGHNA and CDR2 is YNFKEQ. This CDR3 is 17 amino acids long. This CDR3 is CASSGLAGGPTSGEQFF. In DNA, the CDR3 is TGTGCCAGCTCCGGACTAGCGGGAGGGCCAACCTCTGGTGAGCAGTTCTTC.